This T cell receptor (beta chain) is drawn from a study of human T cells and chemical hapten exposure. Overall study context: In the sensitization step, 2% DPC was placed on roughly 2 cm by roughly 2 cm of upper inner arm skin.

Time point: pre-sensitization, week 0. The treatment was: therapeutic diphenylcyclopropenone sensitization with weekly scalp DPC. Investigators collected blood before applying each patch test. TCRdb reanalysed the RACE reads using MiXCR and keeps one entry per CDR3 protein. The sample lists under 400,000 distinct CDR3 sequences, more than 4.5% occurring once. The study's findings and limits: Once DPC sensitization occurred, TCRs above 1 in 1000 frequency showed no change.

V shed 3 bases and J shed 3 bases, with 6 bases lying between them. The CDR3 runs 12 residues. Germline lookup yields CDR1 SQVTM and CDR2 ANQGSEA. In regard to this clonotype: The antigen is unknown.

The clonotype comes from a woman aged 45-59 years with alopecia areata. Some clones in this sample may be carry-over from other donors' samples. The J gene is TRBJ2-1, the V gene TRBV29-1; D gene unclear. This material consisted of whole blood, taken in connection with sensitization to the hapten diphenylcyclopropenone (DPC). CDR3 nucleotide sequence: TGCAGCGTTGATTTAGACTACAATGAGCAGTTCTTC. This codes for CSVDLDYNEQFF.